The subject of this entry is one TCR beta chain. TCRdb's copy holds only in-frame clones and misses some; the assay was immunoSEQ multiplex PCR. The profile covers around 13,000 clones, with about four fifths appearing a single time and roughly 22% taken by the ten largest. This specimen comes from a study of somatic mutations in cytotoxic T cells in rheumatoid arthritis. The clonotype originates from an adult with rheumatoid arthritis. Material for sequencing was CD8+ T cells sorted from blood.

CDR3 bases: TGTGCCAGCAGTTTTAATTCTAACTATGGCTACACCTTC. Translating gives CASSFNSNYGYTF. The J gene is TRBJ1-2, the V gene TRBV28; D gene ambiguous. V lost 3 bases and J lost 0, with 5 bases in between. Per germline, CDR1 MDHEN and CDR2 SYDVKM. The CDR3 spans 13 residues.